This T cell receptor beta chain came from a study of T-cell reconstitution after alpha-beta-depleted transplantation in children (dated by TCRdb to 2015 to 2016). As for the study more broadly: T-cell immune reconstitution after TCRalphabeta/CD19-depleted allogeneic hematopoietic cell transplantation in children was quantitatively tracked in the study by means of TCR repertoire profiling.

Libraries were constructed by PCR. The run used an Illumina HiSeq 2500. TCR libraries were prepared with molecular barcoding, using unique molecular identifiers to normalize TCRbeta repertoire quantification. TCRdb reprocessed the public reads (quality trimming at Q25 with fastp, clone calling with MiXCR) and kept in-frame beta chains. Every entry covers one CDR3 protein and lists the most common genes and DNA from its rows. This sample comprises hundreds of thousands of distinct CDR3 sequences, approximately 16% of them detected only once. The ten most abundant clones make up over 3% of the sample. This clonotype has just a few counts. No antigen is known for it. No per-base quality is available; no much larger clone lies one base away. This clonotype was obtained from a human donor who donated a stem cell graft to a child with acute lymphoblastic leukemia. Sequenced material: PBMCs from the stem cell graft donor, taken from the stem cell graft.

The CDR3 region has the sequence CSASTQGLAGRGTGELFF. The DNA reads as follows: TGCAGTGCTTCGACCCAGGGGCTAGCGGGACGCGGCACCGGGGAGCTGTTTTTT. Here the chain combines TRBV20-1 and TRBJ2-2, and 9 bases in between align with TRBD2. The germline V gene (reference sequence) gives CDR1 as DFQATT and CDR2 as SNEGSKA. The CDR3 goes from the cysteine to the phenylalanine over 18 residues. Solely the CDR3 DNA is kept, with 54 bases framed from the first base. Relative to germline, V is missing 5 bases and J is missing 4 bases, with 17 bases of the junction outside any gene match.